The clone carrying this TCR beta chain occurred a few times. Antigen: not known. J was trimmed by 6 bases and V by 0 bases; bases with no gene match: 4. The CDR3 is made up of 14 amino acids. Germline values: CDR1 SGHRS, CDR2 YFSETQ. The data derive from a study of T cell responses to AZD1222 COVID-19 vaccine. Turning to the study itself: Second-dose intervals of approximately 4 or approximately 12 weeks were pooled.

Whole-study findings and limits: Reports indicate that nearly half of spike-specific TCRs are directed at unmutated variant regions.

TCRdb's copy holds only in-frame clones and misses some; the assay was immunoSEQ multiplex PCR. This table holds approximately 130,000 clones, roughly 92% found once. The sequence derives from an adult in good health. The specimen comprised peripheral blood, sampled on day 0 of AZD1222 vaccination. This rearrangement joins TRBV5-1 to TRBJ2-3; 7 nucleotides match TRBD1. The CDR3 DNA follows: TGCGCCAGCAGCTTGGGACAGGGTGACGATACGCAGTATTTT. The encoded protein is CASSLGQGDDTQYF.